The sequence of this T cell receptor (beta chain) was determined in a study of OX40 agonist ivuxolimab in advanced cancers. Looking at the study overall: Averaging 60 years in age, with a range of roughly 20 to 90, the cohort was around 85% male.

Profiled with immunoSEQ multiplex PCR; TCRdb holds only in-frame clones, not every one. The table includes about 99,000 clones, roughly 95% detected once. Notes on the study in general: On average, CD8+ T cells showed a greater number of expanded clones than CD4+.

A note on this clone: As yet, its antigen is unknown.

The sequence was collected from an adult with an advanced solid tumor such as melanoma, head and neck, liver or kidney cancer. Material: CD4+ or CD8+ T cells sorted from blood, obtained in a trial of the OX40 agonist ivuxolimab.

The CDR3 spells CASRRSSGSLEQYF. CDR3 nucleotide sequence: TGTGCCAGCAGGAGGTCTAGCGGGAGTCTCGAGCAGTACTTC. The chain links TRBV6-1 to TRBJ2-7, with 10 bases fitting TRBD2. V trimming: 6 bases; J trimming: 6 bases; junction bases outside the gene matches: 8. The germline V gene encodes CDR1 MNHNS and CDR2 SASEGT. The CDR3 is 14 residues long.